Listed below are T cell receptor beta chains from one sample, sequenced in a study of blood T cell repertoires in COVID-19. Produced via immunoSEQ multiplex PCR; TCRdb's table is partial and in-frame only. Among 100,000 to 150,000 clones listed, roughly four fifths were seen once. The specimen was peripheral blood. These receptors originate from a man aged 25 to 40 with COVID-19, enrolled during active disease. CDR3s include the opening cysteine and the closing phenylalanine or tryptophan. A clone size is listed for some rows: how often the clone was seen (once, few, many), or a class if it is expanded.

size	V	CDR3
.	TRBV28	CASSLPRGHGYTF
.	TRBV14	CASSQGASYGYTF
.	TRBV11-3	CASSHRTGPNTEAFF
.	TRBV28	CASSGTGTGYEQYF
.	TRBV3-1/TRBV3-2	CASSQVALAGAQYF
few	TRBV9	CASSVASTGIMNTEAFF
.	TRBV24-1	CATSDAPGQGGYEQYF
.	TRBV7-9	CASSLPQQGAGGYTF
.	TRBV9	CASSVGLAEVRSTDTQYF
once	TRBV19	CASTPTGTGNEQFF
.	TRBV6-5	CASSYQPGGHTDTQYF
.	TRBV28	CASSLGDRRNTEAFF
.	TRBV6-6	CASTREGGISDQPQHF
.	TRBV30	CAWSGLAGMVNEQFF
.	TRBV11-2	CASSLTATYGNTIYF
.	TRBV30	CAWETGASSEAFF
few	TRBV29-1	CSVTDSNQPQHF
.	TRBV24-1	CAAQGANTGELFF
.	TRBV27	CASSQLVHNEQFF
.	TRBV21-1	CASSKSGQGRIDEQYF
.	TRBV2	CASSRASGGTGELFF
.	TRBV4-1	CASSQVGGQGGYQPQHF
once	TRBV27	CASSFGRGTEAFF
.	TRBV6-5	CASKSHYPPTNEQFF
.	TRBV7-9	CASSSGRGTSGRSINEQFF
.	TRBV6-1	CASSESGRGVVGAFF
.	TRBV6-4	CASSGGSPDNEQFF
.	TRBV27	CASSPQTGGTLYEQYF
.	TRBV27	CASSLGIGGYEQYF
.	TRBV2	CASSPTRTNTGELFF
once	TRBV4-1	CASSQDRQSYNEQFF
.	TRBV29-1	CSVERLETGNSYEQYF
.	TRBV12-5	CASGSPAGTSGGYNEQFF
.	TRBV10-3	CAISPDGGNQPQHF
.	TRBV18	CASSPENRDSGSPLHF
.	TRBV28	CASLTGGANTGELFF
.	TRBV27	CASSYRVGYGYTF
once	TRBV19	CASQGQNLLNYGYTF
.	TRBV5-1	CASSLTGTSPSNIQYF
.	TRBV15	CATSGGQYSNQPQHF
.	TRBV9	CASSVKNQGGSYNEQFF
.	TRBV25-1	CASSGGGFNEKLFF
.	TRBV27	CASSSTSTDTQYF
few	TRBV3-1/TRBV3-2	CASSQESGGAGELFF
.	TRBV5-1	CASSLDGEASKLFF
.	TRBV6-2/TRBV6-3	CASSSGGLRGYTF
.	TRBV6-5	CASSYRQGNYGYTF
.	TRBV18	CASSPPRSLIPEAFF
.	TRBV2	CASSEVLTLNTGELFF
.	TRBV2	CASSGSGGEQYF
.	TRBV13	CASGRSGRDSYEQYF
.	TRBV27	CASSWGVSLNTEAFF
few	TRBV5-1	CASSYGQAHINSPLHF
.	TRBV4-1	CASSQAAGGLYEQYF
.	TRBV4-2	CASSQGVGGTEAFF